This TCR beta chain is from a study of T cell responses to AZD1222 COVID-19 vaccine. The germline V gene has CDR1 MDHEN and CDR2 SYDVKM. The CDR3 extends over 15 amino acids. V lost 5 bases to trimming and J lost 1 base; unmatched junction nucleotides: 7. Notes on the study in general: The breadth and depth of Spike-specific TCRs increased once two AZD1222 doses had been given. Clonal diversity may have been underestimated in mostly white British donors. Researchers took repertoire samples only after the peak T cell response had come.

Notes on this clone: The target antigen is unknown.

Timing groups of about 4 and about 12 weeks for second doses were pooled. Method: immunoSEQ multiplex PCR; TCRdb's copy keeps in-frame clones and lacks some. This sample has around 91,000 clones; 80% to 95% occur once, and the top ten carry about 8.1%. The sequence was collected from an adult who received the AZD1222 COVID-19 vaccine. This specimen consisted of peripheral blood, obtained 28 days after the second AZD1222 dose. The chain joins TRBV28 to TRBJ1-1; 7 nucleotides agree with TRBD1. CDR3 residues: CASSPRGSGNTEAFF. In nucleotides, the CDR3 is TGTGCCAGCAGTCCCAGGGGGTCCGGGAACACTGAAGCTTTCTTT.